This T cell receptor (beta chain) originates from a study of control samples from healthy donors and cancer patients. CDR3 length: 13 residues. Losses at the gene ends were 0 bases for V and 11 bases for J; bases not matched to a gene: 7. Per the germline V gene, CDR1 is SGHRS and CDR2 is YFSETQ. Measured with immunoSEQ multiplex PCR; TCRdb has only the in-frame clones, and not every one. This table has about 120,000 clones, around 92% appearing once. Sequencing was done on a sample of blood. This receptor was obtained from a middle-aged man in good health. V and J are TRBV5-1 and TRBJ1-1, with 7 bases that match TRBD1. In nucleotides, the CDR3 is TGCGCCAGCAGCTTGGCCGGCAGGGGGGCGGCTTTCTTT. It specifies CASSLAGRGAAFF.